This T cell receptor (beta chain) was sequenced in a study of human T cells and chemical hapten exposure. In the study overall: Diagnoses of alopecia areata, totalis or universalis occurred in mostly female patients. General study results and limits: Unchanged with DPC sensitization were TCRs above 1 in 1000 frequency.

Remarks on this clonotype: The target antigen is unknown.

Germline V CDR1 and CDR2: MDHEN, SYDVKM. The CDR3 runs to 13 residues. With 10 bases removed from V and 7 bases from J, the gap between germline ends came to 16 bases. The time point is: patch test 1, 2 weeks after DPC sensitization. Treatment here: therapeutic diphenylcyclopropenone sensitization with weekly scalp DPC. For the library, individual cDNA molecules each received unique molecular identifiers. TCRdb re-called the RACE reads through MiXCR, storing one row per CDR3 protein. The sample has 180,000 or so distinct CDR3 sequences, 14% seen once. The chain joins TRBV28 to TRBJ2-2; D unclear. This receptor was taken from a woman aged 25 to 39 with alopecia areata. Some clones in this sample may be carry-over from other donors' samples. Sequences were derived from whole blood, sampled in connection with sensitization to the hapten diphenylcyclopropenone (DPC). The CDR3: CAIIDSWCGELFF. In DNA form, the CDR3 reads TGTGCCATCATAGATTCCTGGTGCGGGGAGCTGTTTTTT.